The 19 T cell receptor beta chains below all came from one sample that was sequenced in a study of shared clonotypes between healthy human individuals (TCRdb year 2020). The library was obtained by the immunoSEQ multiplex PCR assay. The source is immuneACCESS, and TCRdb retained only in-frame sequences with V and J called. Part of the clones is not carried over; for the studies checked, unresolved V genes explain less than half of this, and the remainder is unexplained. Present in this sample are 2 million to 3 million clones, 80% to 95% of which were seen just once. The biggest ten clones account for 0.36% of the sample. The specimen was naive CD4+ T cells from PBMCs. The cell subset or site label on this specimen signifies: CD45RA+ positively selected. These receptors originate from a man younger than 35 in good health. Some clones in this sample may be carry-over from other donors' samples.

The rearrangement links TRBV6-1 to TRBJ2-7, with 8 nucleotides matching TRBD2. In germline, CDR1 is MNHNS, CDR2 SASEGT. The ends lost 3 bases at V and 2 bases at J; junction bases unmatched: 3. The CDR3 totals 14 residues. The CDR3 nucleotides are TGTGCCAGCAGTGATGCGGGAGGAGCCTACGAGCAGTACTTC. Translating gives CASSDAGGAYEQYF.

This sequence joins TRBV4-1 and TRBJ2-7; D is unresolved. Germline V gene sequence: CDR1 MGHRA, CDR2 YSYEKL. Trimming took 4 bases from V and 0 from J, leaving 16 bases between them. The CDR3 totals 16 residues. CDR3 loop: CASSPAPEWLSYEQYF. In nucleotides, the CDR3 is TGCGCCAGCAGCCCCGCCCCCGAATGGCTCTCCTACGAGCAGTACTTC.

This clone has a handful of counts. This sequence joins TRBV7-9 and TRBJ1-5, with TRBD1 matching 7 bases. Germline lookup yields CDR1 SEHNR and CDR2 FQNEAQ (reference sequence). This CDR3 spans 14 amino acids. V shed 5 bases, J shed 9 bases, and the junction held 10 bases outside the gene matches. This chain's CDR3 is CASSETGASGPQHF. CDR3 DNA sequence: TGTGCCAGCAGCGAAACAGGGGCCTCAGGGCCCCAGCATTTT.

The rearrangement uses TRBV11-2 and TRBJ1-1; D not certain. Trimming stripped 7 bases from V and 0 bases from J, with 6 bases between. From germline, CDR1 is SGHAT and CDR2 FQNNGV. The CDR3 sequence is 12 residues long. Here the CDR3 DNA reads TGTGCCAGCAACCCATTGAACACTGAAGCTTTCTTT. This codes for CASNPLNTEAFF.

The gene calls are TRBV18 and TRBJ1-2, with D possibly TRBD1 on 6 matching bases. Deletions cut 5 bases from V and 6 bases from J, with 13 bases between. The CDR3 spans 13 residues. Germline CDR1 is KGHSH and CDR2 is LQKENI. The CDR3 sequence: CASSYTGSDGYTF. As DNA, the CDR3 is TGTGCCAGCTCATATACAGGGTCGGATGGCTACACCTTC.

This clone was recorded only once. This chain links TRBV11-2 with TRBJ1-5; no reliable D call. There are 13 residues in the CDR3. The V end lost 5 bases, the J end lost 3 bases, and 8 bases lay between the germline ends. Germline V CDR1 and CDR2: SGHAT, FQNNGV. CDR3 nucleotides: TGTGCCAGCAGCGGGAACAACAATCAGCCCCAGCATTTT. It specifies CASSGNNNQPQHF. The variable domain in full, completed from reference TRBV11-2 and TRBJ1-5, reads EAGVAQSPRYKIIEKRQSVAFWCNPISGHATLYWYQQILGQGPKLLIQFQNNGVVDDSQLPKDRFSAERLKGVDSTLKIQPAKLEDSAVYLCASSGNNNQPQHFGDGTRLSIL.

The chain uses TRBV4-2 and TRBJ2-5; 7 bases are a match to TRBD1. The J call may be mistaken, given a closer DNA end match to TRBJ2-7. CDR1 LGHNA and CDR2 YNFKEQ come from the germline V gene. There are 18 residues in the CDR3. CDR3 sequence (DNA): TGTGCCAGCAGCCAAGATCCCCATACACAGGGGTGGGCCTACGAGCAGTACTTC. Translated, it gives CASSQDPHTQGWAYEQYF.

The chain carries TRBV7-2 and TRBJ2-5; the D gene is possibly TRBD2 (6 bases). Trimming took 1 base from V and 5 from J, leaving 14 bases between them. The germline gives CDR1 SGHTA, CDR2 FQGNSA. The CDR3 covers 15 residues. The CDR3 sequence is CASSLEEGVLETQYF. CDR3 coding DNA: TGTGCCAGCAGCTTAGAGGAGGGAGTTCTTGAGACCCAGTACTTC.

The chain employs TRBV5-1 and TRBJ2-7, with a possible D match to TRBD1 (5 bases). CDR3 length equals 15 residues. Germline V CDR1 and CDR2: SGHRS, YFSETQ. The V end lost 4 bases, the J end lost 4 bases, and 18 bases lay between the germline ends. CDR3 nucleotides: TGCGCCAGCAGCACCCAGGGAAGGGCGGCATACGAGCAGTACTTC. It is translated as CASSTQGRAAYEQYF.

The chain recombines TRBV5-4 with TRBJ2-7; TRBD2 agrees at 7 bases. Germline CDR1 and CDR2: SGHNT and YYREEE (reference sequence). V dropped 4 bases and J dropped 1; count of bases not matched to a gene: 5. The CDR3 covers 14 residues. This CDR3 is CASSASGGSYEQYF. The CDR3 coding sequence is TGTGCCAGCAGCGCTAGCGGAGGGTCCTACGAGCAGTACTTC.

The chain employs TRBV28 and TRBJ1-4; D might be TRBD1 (6 bases). With 5 bases removed from V and 8 bases from J, the gap between germline ends came to 18 bases. CDR1 MDHEN and CDR2 SYDVKM come from the germline V gene. The CDR3 loop spans 15 amino acids. This chain's CDR3 is CASSTSTGAREKLFF. As DNA, the CDR3 is TGTGCCAGCAGTACCTCGACGGGGGCTAGGGAAAAACTGTTTTTT.

The chain is built from TRBV6-6 and TRBJ2-7; TRBD2 aligns across 8 bases. The CDR3 has 15 residues. Germline CDR1 is MNHNY and CDR2 is SVGAGI (reference sequence). V lost 6 bases to trimming and J lost 3 bases; unmatched junction nucleotides: 10. CDR3 sequence reads: CASSETSGDIYEQYF. CDR3 nucleotide sequence: TGTGCCAGCAGCGAAACTAGCGGCGACATCTACGAGCAGTACTTC.

The chain joins TRBV28 to TRBJ1-2, with D perhaps matching TRBD1 (5 bases). From germline, CDR1 is MDHEN and CDR2 SYDVKM. The V end was cut by 7 bases, the J end by 6 bases, with 12 bases between. CDR3 length: 12 amino acids. This chain's CDR3 is CASNSGTHGYTF. The CDR3 nucleotides are TGTGCCAGCAACTCCGGGACGCATGGCTACACCTTC.

Regarding this clone: This same CDR3 is encoded by further DNA sequences in the sample. This chain connects TRBV5-1 to TRBJ2-3; 10 nucleotides line up with TRBD2. The CDR3 is 14 residues long. CDR1 SGHRS and CDR2 YFSETQ come from the germline V gene. V lost 4 bases, J lost 3 bases, and 2 bases stayed unmatched. CDR3 protein: CASSISGRTDTQYF. CDR3 DNA: TGCGCCAGCAGCATTAGCGGGAGGACAGATACGCAGTATTTT.

This chain links TRBV6-5 with TRBJ1-1, with 8 bases aligning to TRBD1. This CDR3 has 14 amino acids. The germline V gene encodes CDR1 MNHEY and CDR2 SVGAGI. Trimming cost V 4 bases and J 4 bases; bases outside gene matches: 5. DNA for the CDR3: TGTGCCAGCAGTTCCCACAGGGGGACCACTGAAGCTTTCTTT. Its protein product is CASSSHRGTTEAFF.

CDR3 nucleotide sequence: TGTGCCAGCAGTTTATCACCCGGGAGTAGGCTCAATGAGCAGTTCTTC. Amino acids: CASSLSPGSRLNEQFF. The chain couples TRBV27 to TRBJ2-1, with a tentative D call TRBD2 (6 bases). Germline V CDR1 and CDR2: MNHEY, SMNVEV (reference sequence). The CDR3 runs to 16 residues. V shed 0 bases and J shed 6 bases, with 15 bases lying between them.

In the case of this clone: Within the sample, other DNA sequences also encode this same CDR3. The chain has TRBV27 and TRBJ2-1, with 12 nucleotides matching TRBD2. The CDR3 contains 15 residues. V was pared by 3 bases and J by 5 bases, with 2 bases of the junction left unmatched. The germline V gene has CDR1 MNHEY and CDR2 SMNVEV (reference sequence). The CDR3 bases are TGTGCCAGCAGTTTGCGACTAGCGGGAGACAATGAGCAGTTCTTC. Encoded protein: CASSLRLAGDNEQFF.

This clone has just one count. V usage is TRBV5-1 and J usage is TRBJ2-5; unclear D gene. The V and J ends lost 3 bases and 4 bases respectively, with 16 bases between them. Germline V gene lookup returns CDR1 SGHRS and CDR2 YFSETQ. This CDR3 comprises 15 residues. CDR3 sequence reads: CASSYRVPWGETQYF. In nucleotides, the CDR3 is TGCGCCAGCAGCTACCGAGTCCCGTGGGGAGAGACCCAGTACTTC.

Here the CDR3 DNA reads TGCGCCAGCAGCCAAGATCGGGCCAGGGTGGAGACCCAGTACTTC. It specifies CASSQDRARVETQYF. V is TRBV4-3 and J is TRBJ2-5; TRBD1 might be the D (5 bases). The CDR3 spans 15 residues. V lost 0 bases, J lost 5 bases, and 13 bases lay in between. Germline V gene sequence: CDR1 LGHNA, CDR2 YSLEER.